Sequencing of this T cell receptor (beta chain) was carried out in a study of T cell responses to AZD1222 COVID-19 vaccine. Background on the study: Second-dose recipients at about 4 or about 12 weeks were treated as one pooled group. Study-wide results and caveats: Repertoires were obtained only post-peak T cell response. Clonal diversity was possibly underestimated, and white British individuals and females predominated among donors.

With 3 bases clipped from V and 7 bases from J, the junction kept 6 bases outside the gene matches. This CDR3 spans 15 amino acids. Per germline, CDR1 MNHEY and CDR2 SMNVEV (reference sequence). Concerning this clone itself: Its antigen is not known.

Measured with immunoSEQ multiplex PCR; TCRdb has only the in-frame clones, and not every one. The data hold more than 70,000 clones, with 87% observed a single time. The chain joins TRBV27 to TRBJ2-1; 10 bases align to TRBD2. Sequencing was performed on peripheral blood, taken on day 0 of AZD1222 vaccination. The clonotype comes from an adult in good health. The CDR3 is CASSFSSGRWNEQFF. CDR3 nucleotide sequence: TGTGCCAGCAGTTTTTCTAGCGGGAGATGGAATGAGCAGTTCTTC.